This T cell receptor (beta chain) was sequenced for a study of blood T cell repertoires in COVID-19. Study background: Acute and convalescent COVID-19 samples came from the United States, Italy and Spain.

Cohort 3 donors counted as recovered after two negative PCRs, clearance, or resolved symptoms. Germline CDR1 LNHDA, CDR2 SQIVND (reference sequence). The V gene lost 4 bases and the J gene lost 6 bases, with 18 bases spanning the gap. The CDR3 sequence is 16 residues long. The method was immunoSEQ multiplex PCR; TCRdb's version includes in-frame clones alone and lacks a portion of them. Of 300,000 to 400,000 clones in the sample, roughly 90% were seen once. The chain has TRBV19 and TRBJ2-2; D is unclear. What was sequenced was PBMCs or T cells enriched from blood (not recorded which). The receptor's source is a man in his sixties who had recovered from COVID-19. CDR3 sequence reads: CASSRGTASTAGELFF. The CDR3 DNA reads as TGTGCCAGTAGTAGAGGCACGGCCTCCACCGCCGGGGAGCTGTTTTTT.